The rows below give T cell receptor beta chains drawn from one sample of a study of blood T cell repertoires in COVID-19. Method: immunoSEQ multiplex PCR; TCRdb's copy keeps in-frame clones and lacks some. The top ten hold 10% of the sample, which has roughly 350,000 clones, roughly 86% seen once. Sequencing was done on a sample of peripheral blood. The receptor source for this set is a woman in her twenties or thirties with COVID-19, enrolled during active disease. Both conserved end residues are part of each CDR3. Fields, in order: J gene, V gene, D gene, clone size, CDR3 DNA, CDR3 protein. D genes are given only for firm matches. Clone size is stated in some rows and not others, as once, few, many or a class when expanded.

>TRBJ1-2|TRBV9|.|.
TGTGCCAGCAGCGGGGGAGCTAACTATGGCTACACCTTC
CASSGGANYGYTF
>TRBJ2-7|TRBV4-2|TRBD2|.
TGTGCCAGCAGCCAAGACCCGCCGGGTAGCGGGGTGGGCTACGAGCAGTACTTC
CASSQDPPGSGVGYEQYF
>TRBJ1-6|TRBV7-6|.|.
TGTGCCAGCAGCCTAGGTTGGGGGGGGTTAAATTCACCCCTCCACTTT
CASSLGWGGLNSPLHF
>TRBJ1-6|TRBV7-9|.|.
TGTGCCAGCAGCTTAGTCCTCGATTCACCCCTCCACTTT
CASSLVLDSPLHF
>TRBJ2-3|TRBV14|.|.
TGTGCCAGCAGCCGACGGGACTTTACAGATACGCAGTATTTT
CASSRRDFTDTQYF
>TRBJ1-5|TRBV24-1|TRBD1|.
TGTGCCACCAGCGGTAGATTCACGGGACAGGGAAACTGGCGCAATCAGCCCCAGCATTTT
CATSGRFTGQGNWRNQPQHF
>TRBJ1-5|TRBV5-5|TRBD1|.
TGTGCCAGCAGCTTAGGGAACAGGGGTATCCAGCCCCAGCATTTT
CASSLGNRGIQPQHF
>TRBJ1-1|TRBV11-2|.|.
TGTGCCAGCAGCTTAGTGGGGGGCACTGAAGCTTTCTTT
CASSLVGGTEAFF
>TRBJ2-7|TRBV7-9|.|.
TGTGCCAGCAGGAGCGGGACAGGAGGACCCTACGAGCAGTACTTC
CASRSGTGGPYEQYF
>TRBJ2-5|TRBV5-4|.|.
TGTGCCAGCAGCTCCCGAGGGGGGGTGGAGACCCAGTACTTC
CASSSRGGVETQYF
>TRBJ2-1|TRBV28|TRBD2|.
TGTGCCGCCGGAAGGGGACTAGCGGGGAACAATGAGCAGTTCTTC
CAAGRGLAGNNEQFF
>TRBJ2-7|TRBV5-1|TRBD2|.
TGCGCCAGCAGCCCGGGACTAGGGACAATCTACGAGCAGTACTTC
CASSPGLGTIYEQYF
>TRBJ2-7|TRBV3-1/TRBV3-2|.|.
TGTGCCAGCAGCTTGGGCGGGGTCGAAGAGCAGTACTTC
CASSLGGVEEQYF
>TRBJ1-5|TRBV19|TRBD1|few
TGTGCCAGTAGTATCGGGACAGGGGGCGGTCAGCCCCAGCATTTT
CASSIGTGGGQPQHF
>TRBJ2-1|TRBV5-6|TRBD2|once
TGTGCCAGCAGCTTGGAAGGGACTCGCCGGGGGGATGAGCAGTTCTTC
CASSLEGTRRGDEQFF
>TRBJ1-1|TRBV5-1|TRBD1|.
TGCGCCAGCAGCTGGGGACAGGACCTATTGAACACTGAAGCTTTCTTT
CASSWGQDLLNTEAFF
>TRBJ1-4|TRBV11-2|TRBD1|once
TGTGCCAGCAGCTTAGATCCCCTGCGGCAGGGGGCGAGTTTAGGCGAAAAACTGTTTTTT
CASSLDPLRQGASLGEKLFF
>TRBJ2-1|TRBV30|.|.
TGTGCCTGGAGTGAAGGACAGTACAATGAGCAGTTCTTC
CAWSEGQYNEQFF
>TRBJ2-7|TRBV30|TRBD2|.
TGTGCCTGGAGTCGTAGCGGGAGCCCCTACGAGCAGTACTTC
CAWSRSGSPYEQYF
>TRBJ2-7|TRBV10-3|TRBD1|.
TGTGCCATCATCCCGGGACAGGGGGGCGAGCAGTACTTC
CAIIPGQGGEQYF
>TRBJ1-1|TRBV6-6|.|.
TGTGCCAGCAGACCGCGGACCGGGAGCACTGAAGCTTTCTTT
CASRPRTGSTEAFF
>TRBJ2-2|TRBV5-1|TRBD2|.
TGCGCCAGCAGCTTGGATTGGGCTAGCGGGAGGACGAACACCGGGGAGCTGTTTTTT
CASSLDWASGRTNTGELFF
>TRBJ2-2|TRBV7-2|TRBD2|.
TGTGCCAGCAGCCAAGCCGGGTCGGGTAGCGGGAGTTTTAACGGGGAGCTGTTTTTT
CASSQAGSGSGSFNGELFF
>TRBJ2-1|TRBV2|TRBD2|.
TGTGCCAGCAGTGGACTAGCGGGGGGGGATTACAATGAGCAGTTCTTC
CASSGLAGGDYNEQFF
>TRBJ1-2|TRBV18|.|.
TGTGCCAGCTCGCCCCCCGGCAGGGATGGCTACACCTTC
CASSPPGRDGYTF
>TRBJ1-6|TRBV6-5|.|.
TGTGCCAGCAATATCGGGACCTATAATTCACCCCTCCACTTT
CASNIGTYNSPLHF
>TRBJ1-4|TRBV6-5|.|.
TGTGCCAGCAGGATGACAGGATATGAAAAACTGTTTTTT
CASRMTGYEKLFF
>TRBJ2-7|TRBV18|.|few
TGTGCCAGCTCACCAGCAGGGGACGAGCAGTACTTC
CASSPAGDEQYF
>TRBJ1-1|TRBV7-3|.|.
TGTGCCAGCAGCATAATTCCAGGGGCCACTGAAGCTTTCTTT
CASSIIPGATEAFF
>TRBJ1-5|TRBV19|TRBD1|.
TGTGCCAGTAGTACCCGGGACAGGGCTGGGTGGGGCAATCAGCCCCAGCATTTT
CASSTRDRAGWGNQPQHF
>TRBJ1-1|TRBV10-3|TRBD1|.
TGTGCCATCAGTGAAGGGGGACAGAGCACTGAAGCTTTCTTT
CAISEGGQSTEAFF
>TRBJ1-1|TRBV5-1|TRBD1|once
TGCGCCAGCAGCCCCGGACAGGGCTTTACTGAAGCTTTCTTT
CASSPGQGFTEAFF
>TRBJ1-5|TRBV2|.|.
TGTGCCAGCAGCTCAGCGGCGGGGCTTTTGGATCAGCCCCAGCATTTT
CASSSAAGLLDQPQHF
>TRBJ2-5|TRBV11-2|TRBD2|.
TGTGCCAGCACCGATACCCTAGCGGGATGGGAGACCCAGTACTTC
CASTDTLAGWETQYF
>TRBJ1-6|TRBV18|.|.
TGTGCCAGCTCACCCCTCGAGGGCTCACCCCTCCACTTT
CASSPLEGSPLHF
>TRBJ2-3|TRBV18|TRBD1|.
TGTGCCAGCTCATTTCCGACAGGGCTGATAGGCACAGATACGCAGTATTTT
CASSFPTGLIGTDTQYF
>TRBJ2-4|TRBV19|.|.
TGTGCCAGTAGTATTGAAGGGGTGAACATTCAGTACTTC
CASSIEGVNIQYF
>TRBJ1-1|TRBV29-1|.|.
TGCAGCGTTGTAGAGGGCGCCACTGAAGCTTTCTTT
CSVVEGATEAFF
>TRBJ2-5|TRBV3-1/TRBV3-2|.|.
TGTGCCAGCAGCAATACAGGGTTACAAGAGACCCAGTACTTC
CASSNTGLQETQYF
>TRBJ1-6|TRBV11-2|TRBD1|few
TGTGCCAGCAGCACCCCGGGACAGCTCGTAGGAGGGTCACCCCTCCACTTT
CASSTPGQLVGGSPLHF